These T cell receptor beta chains were read from a single sample in a study of T cell repertoires in cytomegalovirus infection. In TCRdb, the reads were re-called with MiXCR into one record per CDR3 protein. The sample has approximately 770,000 distinct CDR3 sequences; around 29% are singletons. For these TCRs, the target antigens are not known. The input for sequencing was cultured CD8+ T cells from PBMCs, taken from culture after CMV antigen stimulation. The source of these receptors is a human donor in good health (CMV status not recorded). Some clones in this sample may be carry-over from other donors' samples. The CDR3 runs from the conserved cysteine through the conserved F or W. The D gene is left open where the match is weak. Clone size is stated in some rows and not others, as once, few, many or a class when expanded.

16	NA	NA	TRBJ1-5	TRBV15	TGTGCCACCAGCAGAGATAAGGGGCGAAGTAGGCAGCCCCAGCATTTT	CATSRDKGRSRQPQHF
15	many	NA	TRBJ2-7	TRBV7-6	TGTGCCAGCAGACCCACGGGGGCACATCACCACGAGCAGTACTTC	CASRPTGAHHHEQYF
14	once	NA	TRBJ2-7	TRBV6-1	TGTGCCAGCAGTGATAAGGGGGACTCCTACGAGCAGTACTTC	CASSDKGDSYEQYF
15	few	NA	TRBJ1-5	TRBV19	TGTGCCAGTAGCTTCAAATTACGTGGCAATCAGCCCCAGCATTTT	CASSFKLRGNQPQHF
14	NA	NA	TRBJ1-1	TRBV9	TGTGCCAGCAGCGTATCGTGGGGGCTCACTGAAGCTTTCTTT	CASSVSWGLTEAFF
15	NA	TRBD2	TRBJ2-1	TRBV7-2	TGTGCCAGCAGAGTACTTGGCGGGGGGTTGGATGAGCAGTTCTTC	CASRVLGGGLDEQFF
13	NA	NA	TRBJ2-1	TRBV20-1	TGCAGTGCTAGCCCCCCCCATCTCCCTGAGCAGTTCTTC	CSASPPHLPEQFF
16	NA	TRBD1	TRBJ2-2	TRBV25-1	TGTGCCAGCAGTTCCGGGACAGGGGGCCGGTCCGGGGAGCTGTTTTTT	CASSSGTGGRSGELFF
17	NA	TRBD1	TRBJ1-1	TRBV5-1	TGCGCCAGCAAGAAAACAGGGGGCGCATTGGATGGTACTGAAGCTTTCTTT	CASKKTGGALDGTEAFF
15	NA	NA	TRBJ2-1	TRBV7-2	TGTGCCAGCAGCCCACGGGACCACCCATACAATGAGCAGTTCTTC	CASSPRDHPYNEQFF
13	few	NA	TRBJ1-1	TRBV4-1	TGCGCCAGCAGAAACAAGGGGGTCGCTGAAGCTTTCTTT	CASRNKGVAEAFF
17	NA	TRBD1	TRBJ1-2	TRBV7-9	TGTGCCAGCAGTTACCGGGACAGGGGATATTCGGACTATGGCTACACCTTC	CASSYRDRGYSDYGYTF
15	NA	TRBD1	TRBJ2-5	TRBV28	TGTGCCAGCATCTCCCACCGGGACAGACAAGAGACCCAGTACTTC	CASISHRDRQETQYF
18	NA	NA	TRBJ1-2	TRBV6-6	TGTGCCAGCATCCTCTCCGACAGGACCCTAGTCCCGGGCTATGGCTACACCTTC	CASILSDRTLVPGYGYTF
12	NA	NA	TRBJ1-2	TRBV12-3/TRBV12-4	TGTGCCAGCAGCACAGGAGCTAGGGGCTACACCTTC	CASSTGARGYTF
20	NA	TRBD1	TRBJ2-1	TRBV10-3	TGTGCCATCAGTGAGTCGTCGGTGGACCCGGGACAGGTCTTTTACAATGAGCAGTTCTTC	CAISESSVDPGQVFYNEQFF
13	few	NA	TRBJ2-2	TRBV6-5	TGTGCCAGCAGGCTAGCGACCGCCGGGGAGCTGTTTTTT	CASRLATAGELFF
15	NA	NA	TRBJ2-5	TRBV19	TGTGCCAGTAGTAAGGGAACTAGCTCCCGGGAGACCCAGTACTTC	CASSKGTSSRETQYF
17	many	TRBD1	TRBJ1-1	TRBV12-3/TRBV12-4	TGTGCCAGCAGTCCCGGTCCCGGGACAGGGTTCTACGCTGAAGCTTTCTTT	CASSPGPGTGFYAEAFF
15	few	NA	TRBJ1-5	TRBV15	TGTGCCACCAGCGGAGATCTCGGGAGCAATCAGCCCCAGCATTTT	CATSGDLGSNQPQHF
13	NA	NA	TRBJ1-1	TRBV19	TGTGCCAGTAGAATGACAGAGAACACTGAAGCTTTCTTT	CASRMTENTEAFF
15	NA	TRBD1	TRBJ2-3	TRBV15	TGTGCCACCAGCAGGACAGGGGGTATGGCAGATACGCAGTATTTT	CATSRTGGMADTQYF
14	NA	NA	TRBJ2-2	TRBV6-5	TGTGCCAGCACCCCGGTGGGACACACCGGGGAGCTGTTTTTT	CASTPVGHTGELFF
18	few	TRBD1	TRBJ1-5	TRBV19	TGTGCCAGTGGATCCGGACAGGGTCATGGGGTTGGGTATCAGCCCCAGCATTTT	CASGSGQGHGVGYQPQHF
13	few	NA	TRBJ2-1	TRBV24-1	TGTGCCACCAGTGACAACCAGTACAATGAGCAGTTCTTC	CATSDNQYNEQFF
16	NA	TRBD1	TRBJ1-4	TRBV6-1	TGTGTCAGCAGTGAAGACGTGGTGACAGGGGGCCCAAAACTGTTTTTT	CVSSEDVVTGGPKLFF
14	NA	TRBD2	TRBJ2-2	TRBV2	TGTGCCCGACGACTAGCGGGGAGGATCGGGGAGCTGTTTTTT	CARRLAGRIGELFF
13	few	NA	TRBJ1-4	TRBV20-1	TGCAGTGCTAGAGATCGACCTGGTGAAAAACTGTTTTTT	CSARDRPGEKLFF
17	few	NA	TRBJ2-1	TRBV15	TGTGCCACCAGCAGAGAATGGGGGGTGAGCTCCTACAATGAGCAGTTCTTC	CATSREWGVSSYNEQFF
19	few	NA	TRBJ1-5	TRBV27	TGTGCCAGCAGTCCCTACCTCGACAGGCAAATCAATAGCAATCAGCCCCAGCATTTT	CASSPYLDRQINSNQPQHF
14	many	TRBD1	TRBJ1-4	TRBV7-2	TGTGCCAGCAGCCGGGGACAGGGCAGGGAAAAACTGTTTTTT	CASSRGQGREKLFF
16	NA	NA	TRBJ1-1	TRBV6-1	TGTGCCAGCAGTGAAGTTTATGGCTACCTGAACACTGAAGCTTTCTTT	CASSEVYGYLNTEAFF
15	few	TRBD1	TRBJ1-1	TRBV4-1	TGCGCCAGCAGCAGGGGACAGCTCATGAACACTGAAGCTTTCTTT	CASSRGQLMNTEAFF
14	few	TRBD1	TRBJ2-7	TRBV12-5	TGTGCTAGTGGTCCGGGACAGGGGGCCTACGAGCAGTACTTC	CASGPGQGAYEQYF
19	NA	TRBD1	TRBJ2-5	TRBV5-3	TGTGCCAGCAGCCCCCTCGGAGGTATGGCAGGGGGTTACCAAGAGACCCAGTACTTC	CASSPLGGMAGGYQETQYF
14	NA	NA	TRBJ1-6	TRBV28	TGTGCCAGCAGCCGGACATTCTATAATTCACCCCTCCACTTT	CASSRTFYNSPLHF
14	many	NA	TRBJ1-6	TRBV6-1	TGTGCCAGCAGTCGGAGCTCCTATAATTCACCCCTCCACTTT	CASSRSSYNSPLHF
15	NA	TRBD1	TRBJ1-1	TRBV18	TGTGCCAGCTCACCACCCGGGACAGGCCTAGCAGTGGCTTTCTTT	CASSPPGTGLAVAFF
15	NA	NA	TRBJ2-1	TRBV2	TGTGCCAGCATTATAGGCCAACTGACCTACAATGAGCAGTTCTTC	CASIIGQLTYNEQFF
13	NA	NA	TRBJ1-5	TRBV6-2/TRBV6-3	TGTGCCAGCAGAAACGGTACGGATCAGCCCCAGCATTTT	CASRNGTDQPQHF
11	NA	NA	TRBJ1-2	TRBV19	TGTGCCAGTGGACACGTCTATGGCTACACCTTC	CASGHVYGYTF
13	NA	NA	TRBJ1-2	TRBV7-9	TGTGCCAGCTCAGGTCAGGCAGGCAATGGCTACACCTTC	CASSGQAGNGYTF
12	few	NA	TRBJ2-1	TRBV7-6	TGTGCCAGCAGCTTAGACGGTTTTCGGCAGTTCTTC	CASSLDGFRQFF
15	few	TRBD1	TRBJ1-1	TRBV14	TGTGCCAGCAGCCAAGATTGGACAGGGGGAATTGAAGCTTTCTTT	CASSQDWTGGIEAFF
18	NA	NA	TRBJ1-4	TRBV4-1	TGCGCCAGCAGCCTCGCCCTAAGTGGGTATGCAACTAATGAAAAACTGTTTTTT	CASSLALSGYATNEKLFF